The T cell receptor beta chain described here comes from a study of blood T cell repertoires in COVID-19. The CDR3 spans 15 residues. V dropped 3 bases and J dropped 4 bases, with 14 bases sitting between them. The germline gives CDR1 SGDLS, CDR2 YYNGEE. Per the authors' pipeline: Amplification of reference gene primers provided the estimated nucleated cell counts. The protocol was immunoSEQ multiplex PCR, while the TCRdb copy is restricted to in-frame clones and leaves out a portion. V and J calls and clone size are copied from that table; D and trimming were computed from the DNA. Counted here are around 68,000 clones, approximately 88% occurring once; the ten biggest clones make up approximately 6.4%.

Sequenced input: peripheral blood. The sequence was collected from a woman between 50 and 59 years old with acute or convalescent COVID-19. The chain links TRBV9 to TRBJ2-1; D unclear. DNA of the CDR3: TGTGCCAGCAGCGACCCCAAAACGAGGTACAATGAGCAGTTCTTC. Translating it yields CASSDPKTRYNEQFF.